Presented here are 24 T cell receptor beta chains from one specimen sequenced in a study of CD4 T cells in relation to SARS-CoV-2 and coronaviruses. TCRdb's table, derived via immunoSEQ multiplex PCR, lists solely in-frame clones and lacks some. The profile covers 15,000 to 20,000 clones, with just under 75% appearing a single time and 20% to 25% taken by the ten largest. Before the COVID-19 pandemic, during about 2010-2018, CD4+ T cells were taken from unexposed donors. The cells were cultured for around ten days before CD4+ T cells were isolated. No antigen has been identified for these receptors. Sequences were obtained from CD4+ T cells from PBMCs, cultured in vitro. The receptors were gathered from a human donor in good health.

The chain joins TRBV3-1 (or the pseudogene TRBV3-2) to TRBJ2-3, with D unclear. Germline CDR1 LGHDT, CDR2 YNNKEL (reference sequence). Trimming took off 5 bases at V and 5 bases at J, with 23 bases between the two ends. The CDR3 consists of 17 residues. DNA of the CDR3: TGTGCCAGCAGCGCTCCGAATCCCATTATCATGCAAGATACGCAGTATTTT. It yields the protein CASSAPNPIIMQDTQYF.

The chain has TRBV10-1 and TRBJ1-2; D perhaps matches TRBD1 (6 bases). The V end was cut by 3 bases, the J end by 6 bases, with 17 bases between. This CDR3 is 15 amino acids long. Germline lookup yields CDR1 WNHNN and CDR2 SYGVQD (reference sequence). The CDR3 loop is CASSESTGQINGYTF. The CDR3 region has the DNA TGCGCCAGCAGTGAATCAACAGGACAGATCAATGGCTACACCTTC.

The CDR3 DNA sequence: TGTGCCAGCTCCATGTCGGGGGATCATGGCTACACCTTC. Amino acids: CASSMSGDHGYTF. V usage is TRBV2 and J usage is TRBJ1-2; possible D gene TRBD1, 5 bases. V was pared by 8 bases and J by 6 bases, with 16 bases between. This CDR3 contains 13 residues. Germline CDR1 and CDR2: SNHLY and FYNNEI.

This clone appeared a single time. The chain employs TRBV6-1 and TRBJ2-7, with 7 positions matching TRBD1. V dropped 1 base and J dropped 3; count of bases not matched to a gene: 3. Looked up from germline, CDR1 is MNHNS and CDR2 is SASEGT. This CDR3 is built from 14 residues. CDR3: CASSEVGTVYEQYF. CDR3 DNA sequence: TGTGCCAGCAGTGAAGTGGGGACAGTCTACGAGCAGTACTTC.

The rearrangement links TRBV3-1 (or the pseudogene TRBV3-2) to TRBJ2-2, with TRBD1 matching over 8 bases. There are 17 residues in the CDR3. Germline-derived CDR1 and CDR2 are LGHDT and YNNKEL (reference sequence). Trimming removed 4 bases from V and 1 base from J; junction bases left unmatched: 8. CDR3 amino acids: CASSRTPGQENTGELFF. For the CDR3, the DNA is TGTGCCAGCAGCCGGACACCGGGACAGGAGAACACCGGGGAGCTGTTTTTT.

The chain employs TRBV3-1 (or the pseudogene TRBV3-2) and TRBJ2-2; 8 nucleotides match TRBD2. CDR3 length: 17 amino acids. CDR1 is LGHDT and CDR2 is YNNKEL in the germline V gene (reference sequence). Losses at the gene ends were 2 bases for V and 0 bases for J; bases not matched to a gene: 5. The CDR3 region is CASSQFSGGANTGELFF. CDR3 bases: TGTGCCAGCAGCCAATTCAGCGGGGGCGCGAACACCGGGGAGCTGTTTTTT.

The genes are TRBV4-3 and TRBJ2-7; D tentatively fits TRBD1 or TRBD2 (5 bases each). This CDR3 has 13 residues. Trimming left V 3 bases short and J 7 bases short, with 13 bases between. Germline lookup yields CDR1 LGHNA and CDR2 YSLEER. As DNA, the CDR3 is TGCGCCAGCAGCCAGGAGACTTGGGGGGAGCAGTACTTC. Translated, it gives CASSQETWGEQYF.

The chain combines TRBV5-5 with TRBJ2-7; 9 positions match TRBD2. The CDR3 extends over 14 amino acids. Germline V lookup: CDR1 SGHKS, CDR2 YYEKEE (reference sequence). The V and J ends lost 4 bases and 2 bases, in that order; junction bases with no gene match: 4. The CDR3: CASSPGGRAYEQYF. In nucleotides, the CDR3 is TGTGCCAGCAGCCCGGGCGGGAGGGCCTACGAGCAGTACTTC.

This clone was seen only a few times. This chain uses TRBV10-3 with TRBJ1-6; D is ambiguous. Germline lookup yields CDR1 ENHRY and CDR2 SYGVKD. This CDR3 is built from 12 residues. V was shortened by 6 bases and J by 8 bases, with 8 bases between the two germline ends. DNA of the CDR3: TGTGCCATCAGGGCAGTCGATTCACCCCTCCACTTT. This encodes CAIRAVDSPLHF.

This clone has just a few counts. V is TRBV10-3 and J is TRBJ1-2; D is unclear. This CDR3 has 16 amino acids. Looked up from germline, CDR1 is ENHRY and CDR2 is SYGVKD. Trimming pared 6 bases from V and 4 bases from J, leaving 21 bases between. The CDR3 nucleotides are TGTGCCATCAGCGTCAGAGAAAAAGGGTACGGCTATGGCTACACCTTC. Its protein product is CAISVREKGYGYGYTF.

This chain connects TRBV7-2 to TRBJ2-7; D might be TRBD1 or TRBD2, each matching 7 bases. CDR1 is SGHTA and CDR2 is FQGNSA in the germline V gene. CDR3 size: 14 residues. The V end lost 5 bases, the J end lost 6 bases, and 17 bases lay between the germline ends. The CDR3 loop is CASSPIAGGGEQYF. The CDR3 bases are TGTGCCAGCAGCCCAATCGCAGGGGGGGGCGAGCAGTACTTC.

This chain connects TRBV5-1 to TRBJ2-1, with 7 bases aligning to TRBD1. V lost 0 bases, J lost 6 bases, and 9 bases stayed unmatched. The V gene's germline CDR1 is SGHRS and CDR2 YFSETQ. This CDR3 comprises 16 residues. The CDR3, as DNA: TGCGCCAGCAGCTTGGGCGCAGGGGGATTTTTCAATGAGCAGTTCTTC. This codes for CASSLGAGGFFNEQFF.

The rearrangement links TRBV7-2 to TRBJ2-2, with a weak D call TRBD1 (6 bases). This CDR3 region has 14 residues. The V gene lost 3 bases and the J gene lost 6 bases, with 11 bases spanning the gap. CDR1 is SGHTA, CDR2 FQGNSA, per germline. CDR3 loop: CASSLNRVPGELFF. CDR3 coding DNA: TGTGCCAGCAGCTTGAACAGGGTCCCCGGGGAGCTGTTTTTT.

The chain uses TRBV4-1 and TRBJ2-2; 10 bases agree with TRBD2. The V gene's germline CDR1 is MGHRA and CDR2 YSYEKL. Unmatched junction bases numbered 8, after V lost 3 bases and J lost 4 bases. The CDR3 contains 17 residues. The chain's CDR3 is CASSHASSGSPTGELFF. CDR3 in DNA: TGCGCCAGCAGCCACGCTTCTAGCGGGAGCCCCACCGGGGAGCTGTTTTTT.

A few counts support this clone. V is TRBV4-1 and J is TRBJ2-1; TRBD2 agrees at 7 bases. The CDR3 has 15 residues. Germline V gene sequence: CDR1 MGHRA, CDR2 YSYEKL. J was trimmed by 7 bases and V by 3 bases; bases with no gene match: 9. The CDR3 here is CASSHLLAGQNEQFF. The CDR3 nucleotides are TGCGCCAGCAGCCATCTCTTAGCGGGCCAAAATGAGCAGTTCTTC.

This sequence joins TRBV18 and TRBJ1-2, with unresolved D. Germline V CDR1 and CDR2: KGHSH, LQKENI. V lost 5 bases, J lost 3 bases, and 7 bases lay in between. The CDR3 is 12 residues long. The CDR3 protein is CASSITDYGYTF. CDR3 nucleotide sequence: TGTGCCAGCTCAATCACCGACTATGGCTACACCTTC.

The chain uses TRBV18 and TRBJ2-6; D is undetermined. This CDR3 spans 15 amino acids. Per the germline V gene, CDR1 is KGHSH and CDR2 is LQKENI. Trimming took off 4 bases at V and 2 bases at J, with 9 bases between the two ends. The CDR3 loop is CASSLQRTGANVLTF. The CDR3 DNA reads as TGTGCCAGCTCACTACAGAGAACTGGGGCCAACGTCCTGACTTTC.

The chain has TRBV19 and TRBJ2-2; 7 nucleotides align to TRBD1. Germline CDR1 reads LNHDA; CDR2 reads SQIVND (reference sequence). This CDR3 region has 13 residues. The V and J ends lost 6 bases and 8 bases, in that order; junction bases with no gene match: 6. CDR3 DNA: TGTGCCAGTAGACAGGGGAACTCTGGGGAGCTGTTTTTT. Translation: CASRQGNSGELFF.

The chain uses TRBV6-5 and TRBJ2-1, with D hard to call. With 6 bases removed from V and 2 bases from J, the gap between germline ends came to 14 bases. Per germline, CDR1 MNHEY and CDR2 SVGAGI. CDR3 length equals 15 residues. CDR3 amino acids: CASSQRVYAYNEQFF. In DNA form, the CDR3 reads TGTGCCAGCAGCCAAAGAGTGTACGCCTACAATGAGCAGTTCTTC.

This clone was observed once. DNA of the CDR3: TGTGCCAGCAGCTTAGCCCTGGACTATCCCTACAATGAGCAGTTCTTC. Translating it yields CASSLALDYPYNEQFF. V usage is TRBV13 and J usage is TRBJ2-1, with D perhaps TRBD2 (6 bases). The CDR3 contains 16 residues. Trimming took 1 base from V and 2 from J, leaving 12 bases between them. CDR1 and CDR2 (germline): PRHDT, FYEKMQ (reference sequence).

V and J are TRBV7-3 and TRBJ2-2, with 8 bases aligning to TRBD1. V lost 4 bases, J lost 5 bases, and 3 bases stayed unmatched. The CDR3 sequence is 14 residues long. Germline assignment: CDR1 SGHTA and CDR2 FQGTGA. CDR3 sequence: CASSSHRGTGELFF. CDR3 nucleotide sequence: TGTGCCAGCAGCTCCCACAGGGGGACCGGGGAGCTGTTTTTT. Together with reference TRBV7-3 and TRBJ2-2, the CDR3 gives the full variable domain: GAGVSQTPSNKVTEKGKYVELRCDPISGHTALYWYRQSLGQGPEFLIYFQGTGAADDSGLPNDRFFAVRPEGSVSTLKIQRTERGDSAVYLCASSSHRGTGELFFGEGSRLTVL.

V and J are TRBV19 and TRBJ2-6; D is perhaps TRBD2 (6 bases). The CDR3 is made up of 15 amino acids. Germline CDR1 and CDR2: LNHDA and SQIVND (reference sequence). Trimming pared 7 bases from V and 2 bases from J, leaving 12 bases between. CDR3 nucleotide sequence: TGTGCCAGTATGCCCAGGGAGGCTGGGGCCAACGTCCTGACTTTC. Encoded protein: CASMPREAGANVLTF.

V and J are TRBV7-9 and TRBJ2-1, with TRBD2 identical over 7 bases. This CDR3 contains 16 residues. Germline trimming cut 5 bases from V and 3 bases from J; bases unmatched to any gene: 10. Germline-derived CDR1 and CDR2 are SEHNR and FQNEAQ (reference sequence). The CDR3 region is CASSPSWGGYYNEQFF. DNA for the CDR3: TGTGCCAGCAGCCCTAGTTGGGGGGGTTACTACAATGAGCAGTTCTTC.

V usage is TRBV9 and J usage is TRBJ2-5, with D unresolved. The CDR3 sequence is 16 residues long. Germline V gives CDR1 SGDLS, CDR2 YYNGEE. The V end lost 0 bases, the J end lost 4 bases, and 16 bases lay between the germline ends. CDR3 amino acids: CASSVAGPPLGETQYF. The CDR3 nucleotides are TGTGCCAGCAGCGTAGCAGGTCCGCCGTTGGGAGAGACCCAGTACTTC.